The sequence of this T cell receptor beta chain was determined in a study of somatic mutations in cytotoxic T cells in rheumatoid arthritis. Produced via immunoSEQ multiplex PCR; TCRdb's table is partial and in-frame only. The data show approximately 24,000 clones, with around 74% seen just once and 7.5% to 10% held by the top ten. Details on this clone: Its matching antigen is unknown.

Study findings and constraints: CD8+ T-cell clonality did not differ significantly between rheumatoid arthritis patients and age-matched healthy controls.

The germline gives CDR1 WSHSY, CDR2 SAAADI. The CDR3 consists of 12 residues. Trimming pared 3 bases from V and 9 bases from J, leaving 11 bases between. The chain employs TRBV10-2 and TRBJ2-5; no definite D call. Sequencing was done on a sample of CD8+ T cells sorted from blood. This receptor was taken from a woman aged 18-29 years in good health. DNA of the CDR3: TGCGCCAGCAGTGATGCGCGTTGGGCCCAGTACTTC. Protein sequence: CASSDARWAQYF.